This TCR beta chain stems from a study of blood T cell repertoires in COVID-19 (dated by TCRdb to 2018 to 2020). Turning to the overall study: Collaborator samples came from the United States, Italy and Spain and covered acute and convalescent phases of COVID-19. The prospective study material was composed of cDNA or gDNA derived from T cells, B-cell-depleted T cells, or PBMCs. Deeply sampled blood TCRbeta repertoires from subjects exposed to, actively infected with, or recovered from COVID-19 were included in the dataset. The repertoires were released in a freely available public database intended as a resource for research on the immune response to SARS-CoV-2. Samples were obtained from the ongoing ImmuneRACE study (first 160 participants) and from about 1,300 subjects provided by 6 global collaborators. The sample metadata nearly always contained a de-identified subject ID, COVID-19 status, age in years and sex. Where available, HLA class I and class II types were taken from metadata supplied by the sample provider and were not determined by assay-based typing. Paper-wide results and their limitations: How much clinical and demographic metadata was included differed by source and by participant, and the metadata was provided uncurated.

V gives up 1 base and J gives up 0 bases, and the segment between their germline ends measures 7 bases. CDR1 and CDR2 were assigned from the germline V gene (reference sequence) as PRHDT and FYEKMQ. The cysteine opens and the phenylalanine closes a CDR3 of 14 amino acids. CDR3 DNA only is kept here, 42 bases in frame from base 1. The immunoSEQ Assay, a bias-controlled multiplex PCR, was used to amplify TCRbeta CDR3 regions from genomic DNA. Regarding the original processing steps: Within the assay, amplification of reference gene primers was used to estimate how many nucleated cells each sample contained. To quantify the absolute abundance of each unique TCRbeta CDR3 rearrangement, sequence reads were collapsed and filtered. For each sample, productive Simpson clonality was calculated by taking the square root of Simpson's diversity index across productive rearrangements. TCRdb's version of the immuneACCESS table is confined to in-frame rearrangements and falls short of the full clone set. An unresolved V gene accounts for under half of the shortfall where checked; the remainder is of unknown origin. V, J and clone size reflect that table, while D and trimming were determined from the DNA. The table for this sample lists some 350,000 clones; roughly nine tenths of them were counted only once. Around 3% of the sample lies in the top ten.

Concerning this clone itself: The specificity of this receptor is unknown. No quality values exist for individual bases; no much larger clone is one base distant.

Participants in the prospective study were aged about 18 to 95 years, lived in approximately 26 United States geographic areas, and enrolled through a virtual design. In the prospective study, participants were assigned to cohorts based on the clinical history participants reported in a screening survey and a study questionnaire. Recovered participants in ImmuneRACE Cohort 3 were defined as having two consecutive negative NP/OP PCR tests, clearance from a healthcare professional, or resolution of symptoms. In the prospective study, mobile phlebotomists collected whole blood, serum and a nasopharyngeal or oropharyngeal swab from each participant. Additional blood draws and questionnaires over a 2-month period could optionally be provided by prospective study participants. Prospective study blood samples were shipped either frozen or at room temperature before DNA extraction.

This TCR came from a woman aged 25-40 years who had recovered from COVID-19. Input material: PBMCs or T cells enriched from blood (not recorded which). The rearrangement joined TRBV13 to TRBJ2-7; D gene: possibly TRBD2, on 5 matching bases. This receptor carries the CDR3 CASSLASLSYEQYF. The DNA sequence is given as TGTGCCAGCAGCTTAGCTAGCCTCTCCTACGAGCAGTACTTC.